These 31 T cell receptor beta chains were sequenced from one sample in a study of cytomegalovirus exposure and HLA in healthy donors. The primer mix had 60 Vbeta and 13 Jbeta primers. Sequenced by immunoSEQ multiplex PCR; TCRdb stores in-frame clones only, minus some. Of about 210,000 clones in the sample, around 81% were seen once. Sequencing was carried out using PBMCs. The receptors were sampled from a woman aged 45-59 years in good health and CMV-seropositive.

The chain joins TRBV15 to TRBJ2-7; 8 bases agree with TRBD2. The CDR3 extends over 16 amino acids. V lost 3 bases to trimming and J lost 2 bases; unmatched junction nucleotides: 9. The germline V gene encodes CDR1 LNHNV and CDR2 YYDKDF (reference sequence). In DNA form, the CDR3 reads TGTGCCACCAGCAGGGGGGAGCGGGGGCCAACCTACGAGCAGTACTTC. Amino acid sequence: CATSRGERGPTYEQYF.

CDR3: CASSLSQGEQFF. As DNA, the CDR3 is TGTGCCAGCAGCTTAAGTCAGGGAGAGCAGTTCTTC. This chain connects TRBV7-3 to TRBJ2-1; D might be TRBD1 (5 bases). This CDR3 contains 12 residues. Germline values: CDR1 SGHTA, CDR2 FQGTGA. Trimming pared 1 base from V and 10 bases from J, leaving 8 bases between. Drawing the rest from reference TRBV7-3 and TRBJ2-1, the complete variable domain is GAGVSQTPSNKVTEKGKYVELRCDPISGHTALYWYRQSLGQGPEFLIYFQGTGAADDSGLPNDRFFAVRPEGSVSTLKIQRTERGDSAVYLCASSLSQGEQFFGPGTRLTVL.

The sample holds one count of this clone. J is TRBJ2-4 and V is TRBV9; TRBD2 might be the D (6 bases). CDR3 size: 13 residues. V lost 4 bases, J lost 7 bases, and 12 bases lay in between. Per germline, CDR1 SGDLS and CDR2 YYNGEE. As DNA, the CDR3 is TGTGCCAGCAGCCCTTGGGACTTGAACATTCAGTACTTC. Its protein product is CASSPWDLNIQYF.

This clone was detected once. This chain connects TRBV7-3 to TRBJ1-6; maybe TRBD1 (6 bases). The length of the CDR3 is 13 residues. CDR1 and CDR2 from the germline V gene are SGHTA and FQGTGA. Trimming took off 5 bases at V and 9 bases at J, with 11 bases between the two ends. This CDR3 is CASSLQGGSPLHF. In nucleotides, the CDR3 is TGTGCCAGCAGCCTACAGGGTGGTTCACCCCTCCACTTT.

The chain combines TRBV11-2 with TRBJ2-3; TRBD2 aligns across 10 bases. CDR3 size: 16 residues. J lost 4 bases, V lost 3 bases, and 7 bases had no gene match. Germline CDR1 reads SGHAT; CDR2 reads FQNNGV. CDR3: CASSFGERGGADTQYF. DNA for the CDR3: TGTGCCAGCAGCTTCGGGGAGCGGGGGGGCGCAGATACGCAGTATTTT.

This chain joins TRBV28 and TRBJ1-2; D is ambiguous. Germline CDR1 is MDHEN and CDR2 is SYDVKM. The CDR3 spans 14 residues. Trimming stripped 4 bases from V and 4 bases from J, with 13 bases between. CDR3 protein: CASSSGLEAYGYTF. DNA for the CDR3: TGTGCCAGCAGTTCCGGTTTAGAAGCCTATGGCTACACCTTC.

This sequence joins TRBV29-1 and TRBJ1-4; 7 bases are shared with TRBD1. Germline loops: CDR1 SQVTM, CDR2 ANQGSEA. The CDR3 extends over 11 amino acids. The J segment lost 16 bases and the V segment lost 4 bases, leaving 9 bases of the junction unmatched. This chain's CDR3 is CSVGDREFRFF. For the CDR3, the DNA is TGCAGCGTTGGAGACAGGGAATTTAGGTTTTTT.

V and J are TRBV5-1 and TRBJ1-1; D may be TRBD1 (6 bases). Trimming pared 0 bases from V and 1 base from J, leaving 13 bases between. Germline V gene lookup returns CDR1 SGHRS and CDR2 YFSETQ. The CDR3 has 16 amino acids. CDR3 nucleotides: TGCGCCAGCAGCTTGGGGCGGGGGCCACAGAACACTGAAGCTTTCTTT. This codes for CASSLGRGPQNTEAFF.

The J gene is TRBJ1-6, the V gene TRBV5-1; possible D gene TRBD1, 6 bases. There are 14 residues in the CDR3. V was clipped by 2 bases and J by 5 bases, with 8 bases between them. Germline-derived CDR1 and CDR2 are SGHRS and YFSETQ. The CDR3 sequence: CASSFRTDNSPLHF. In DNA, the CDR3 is TGCGCCAGCAGCTTCCGGACAGATAATTCACCCCTCCACTTT.

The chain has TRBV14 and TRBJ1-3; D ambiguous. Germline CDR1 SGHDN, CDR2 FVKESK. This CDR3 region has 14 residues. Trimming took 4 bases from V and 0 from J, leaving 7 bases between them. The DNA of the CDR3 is TGTGCCAGCAGCCCCACTGACTCTGGAAACACCATATATTTT. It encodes CASSPTDSGNTIYF.

The CDR3 sequence is CASSVYRDRGGVGGYTF. Written as DNA, the CDR3 is TGTGCCAGCAGTGTGTACCGGGACAGGGGAGGGGTCGGCGGCTACACCTTC. This chain joins TRBV6-1 and TRBJ1-2, with 10 bases identical to TRBD1. Germline V CDR1 and CDR2: MNHNS, SASEGT. Trimming took 4 bases from V and 8 from J; bases not matched to a gene: 16. The CDR3 has 17 amino acids.

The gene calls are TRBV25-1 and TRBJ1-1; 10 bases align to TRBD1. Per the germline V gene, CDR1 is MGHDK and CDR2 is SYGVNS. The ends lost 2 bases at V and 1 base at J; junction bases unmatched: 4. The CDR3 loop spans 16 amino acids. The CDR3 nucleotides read TGTGCCAGCAGTGAAGACAGGGGGCATGAGAACACTGAAGCTTTCTTT. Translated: CASSEDRGHENTEAFF. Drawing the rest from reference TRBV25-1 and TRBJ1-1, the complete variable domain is EADIYQTPRYLVIGTGKKITLECSQTMGHDKMYWYQQDPGMELHLIHYSYGVNSTEKGDLSSESTVSRIRTEHFPLTLESARPSHTSQYLCASSEDRGHENTEAFFGQGTRLTVV.

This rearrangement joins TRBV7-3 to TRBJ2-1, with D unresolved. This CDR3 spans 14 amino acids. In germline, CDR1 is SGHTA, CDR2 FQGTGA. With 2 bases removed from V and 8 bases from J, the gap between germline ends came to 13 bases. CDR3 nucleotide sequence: TGTGCCAGCAGCTTAGATCATGCGGCGGATGAGCAGTTCTTC. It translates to CASSLDHAADEQFF.

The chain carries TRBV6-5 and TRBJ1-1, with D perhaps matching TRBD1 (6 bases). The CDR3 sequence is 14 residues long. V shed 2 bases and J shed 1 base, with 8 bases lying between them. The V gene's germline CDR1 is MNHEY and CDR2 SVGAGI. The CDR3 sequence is CASSYAGENTEAFF. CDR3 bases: TGTGCCAGCAGTTACGCAGGGGAGAACACTGAAGCTTTCTTT.

The CDR3 region has the DNA TGTGCCAGCAGCTTAATGGCGGCAACTAATGAAAAACTGTTTTTT. Translated: CASSLMAATNEKLFF. V is TRBV7-2 and J is TRBJ1-4; no clear D. Trimming removed 2 bases from V and 0 bases from J, with 7 bases in between. The V gene's germline CDR1 is SGHTA and CDR2 FQGNSA. The CDR3 spans 15 residues.

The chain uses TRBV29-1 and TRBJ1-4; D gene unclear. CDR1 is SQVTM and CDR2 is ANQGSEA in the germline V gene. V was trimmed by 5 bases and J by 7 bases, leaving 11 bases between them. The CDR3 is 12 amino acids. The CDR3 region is CSVTRFGEKLFF. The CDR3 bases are TGCAGCGTTACCAGGTTCGGTGAAAAACTGTTTTTT.

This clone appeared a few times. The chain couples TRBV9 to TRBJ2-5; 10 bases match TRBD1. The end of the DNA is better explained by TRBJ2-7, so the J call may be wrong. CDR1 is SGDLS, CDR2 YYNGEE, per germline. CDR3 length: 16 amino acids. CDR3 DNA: TGTGCCAGCAGCCCACTAGCCCGGGACAGGGGTGGCGAGCAGTACTTC. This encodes CASSPLARDRGGEQYF.

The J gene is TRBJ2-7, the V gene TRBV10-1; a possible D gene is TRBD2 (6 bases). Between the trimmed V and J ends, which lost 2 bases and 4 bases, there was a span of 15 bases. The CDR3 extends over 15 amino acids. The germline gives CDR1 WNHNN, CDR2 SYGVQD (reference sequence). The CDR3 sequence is CASSEGDSSAYEQYF. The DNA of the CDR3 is TGCGCCAGCAGTGAGGGGGACTCCTCGGCGTACGAGCAGTACTTC.

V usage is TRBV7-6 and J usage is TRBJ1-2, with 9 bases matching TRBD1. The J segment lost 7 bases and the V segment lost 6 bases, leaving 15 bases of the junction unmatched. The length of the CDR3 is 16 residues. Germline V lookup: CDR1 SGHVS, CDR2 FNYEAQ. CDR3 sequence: CASSPVGTGLWFGYTF. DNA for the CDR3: TGTGCCAGCAGTCCCGTAGGGACAGGGCTATGGTTTGGCTACACCTTC.

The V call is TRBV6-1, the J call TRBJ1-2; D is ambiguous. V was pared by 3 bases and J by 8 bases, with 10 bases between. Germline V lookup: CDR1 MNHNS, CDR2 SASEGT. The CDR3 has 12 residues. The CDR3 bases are TGTGCCAGCAGTGAGAGGGTTCGCGGCTACACCTTC. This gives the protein CASSERVRGYTF.

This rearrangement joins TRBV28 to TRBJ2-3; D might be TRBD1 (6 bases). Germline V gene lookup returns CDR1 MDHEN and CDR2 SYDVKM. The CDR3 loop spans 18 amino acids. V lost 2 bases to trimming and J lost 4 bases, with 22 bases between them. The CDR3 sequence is CASSLGGLTRQGPDTQYF. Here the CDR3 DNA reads TGTGCCAGCAGTTTAGGCGGGCTAACTCGGCAGGGGCCAGATACGCAGTATTTT.

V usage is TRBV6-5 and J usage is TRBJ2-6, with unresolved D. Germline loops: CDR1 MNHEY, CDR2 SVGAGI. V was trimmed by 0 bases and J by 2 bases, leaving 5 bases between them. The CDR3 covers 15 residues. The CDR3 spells CASSYSRAGANVLTF. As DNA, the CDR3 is TGTGCCAGCAGTTACTCACGGGCTGGGGCCAACGTCCTGACTTTC.

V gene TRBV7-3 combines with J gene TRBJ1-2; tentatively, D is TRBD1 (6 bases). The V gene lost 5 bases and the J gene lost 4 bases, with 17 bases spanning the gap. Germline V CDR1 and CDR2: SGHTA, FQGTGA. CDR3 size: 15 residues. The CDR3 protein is CASSAYLTGSYGYTF. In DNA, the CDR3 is TGTGCCAGCAGCGCCTACCTGACAGGTAGCTATGGCTACACCTTC. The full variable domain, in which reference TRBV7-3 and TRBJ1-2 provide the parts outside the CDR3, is GAGVSQTPSNKVTEKGKYVELRCDPISGHTALYWYRQSLGQGPEFLIYFQGTGAADDSGLPNDRFFAVRPEGSVSTLKIQRTERGDSAVYLCASSAYLTGSYGYTFGSGTRLTVV.

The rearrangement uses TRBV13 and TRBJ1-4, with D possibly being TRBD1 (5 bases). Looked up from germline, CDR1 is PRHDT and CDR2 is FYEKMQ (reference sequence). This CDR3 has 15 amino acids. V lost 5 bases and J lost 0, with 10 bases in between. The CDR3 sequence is CASSPRTPTNEKLFF. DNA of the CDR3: TGTGCCAGCAGCCCGCGGACACCAACTAATGAAAAACTGTTTTTT.

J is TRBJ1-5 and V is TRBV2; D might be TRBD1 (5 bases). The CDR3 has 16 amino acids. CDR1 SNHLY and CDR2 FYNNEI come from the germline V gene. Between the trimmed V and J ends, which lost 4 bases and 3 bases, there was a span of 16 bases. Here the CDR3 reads CASSALGRGANQPQHF. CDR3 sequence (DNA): TGTGCCAGCAGTGCACTAGGTCGCGGGGCCAATCAGCCCCAGCATTTT.

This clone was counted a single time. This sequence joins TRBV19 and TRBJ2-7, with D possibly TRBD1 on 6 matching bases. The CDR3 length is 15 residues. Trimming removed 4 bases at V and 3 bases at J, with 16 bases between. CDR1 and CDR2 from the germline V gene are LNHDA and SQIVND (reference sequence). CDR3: CASSTGTPTSYEQYF. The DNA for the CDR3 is TGTGCCAGTAGTACCGGGACACCAACCAGCTACGAGCAGTACTTC. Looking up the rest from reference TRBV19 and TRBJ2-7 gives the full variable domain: DGGITQSPKYLFRKEGQNVTLSCEQNLNHDAMYWYRQDPGQGLRLIYYSQIVNDFQKGDIAEGYSVSREKKESFPLTVTSAQKNPTAFYLCASSTGTPTSYEQYFGPGTRLTVT.

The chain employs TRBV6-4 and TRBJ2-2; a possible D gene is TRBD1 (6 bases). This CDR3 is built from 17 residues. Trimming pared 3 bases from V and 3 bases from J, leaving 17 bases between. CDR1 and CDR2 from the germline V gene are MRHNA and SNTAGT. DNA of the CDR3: TGTGCCAGCAGTGATAGAGACAGGAAGGGGGACACCGGGGAGCTGTTTTTT. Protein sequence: CASSDRDRKGDTGELFF.

The DNA of the CDR3 is TGTGCCAGTAGTCTCGGACTAGCGGGGGACACCTACAATGAGCAGTTCTTC. Amino acids: CASSLGLAGDTYNEQFF. This sequence joins TRBV19 and TRBJ2-1; 13 bases are shared with TRBD2. CDR1 is LNHDA, CDR2 SQIVND, per germline (reference sequence). Trimming removed 5 bases from V and 2 bases from J; junction bases left unmatched: 6. This CDR3 comprises 17 residues. The full variable domain, its missing parts supplied by reference TRBV19 and TRBJ2-1, is DGGITQSPKYLFRKEGQNVTLSCEQNLNHDAMYWYRQDPGQGLRLIYYSQIVNDFQKGDIAEGYSVSREKKESFPLTVTSAQKNPTAFYLCASSLGLAGDTYNEQFFGPGTRLTVL.

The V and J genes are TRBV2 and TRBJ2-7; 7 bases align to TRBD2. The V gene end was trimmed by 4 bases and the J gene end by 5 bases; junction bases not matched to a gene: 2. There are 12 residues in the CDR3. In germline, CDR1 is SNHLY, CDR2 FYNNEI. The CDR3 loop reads CASSVGGDEQYF. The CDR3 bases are TGTGCCAGCAGTGTGGGGGGGGACGAGCAGTACTTC. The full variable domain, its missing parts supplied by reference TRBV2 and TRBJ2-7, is EPEVTQTPSHQVTQMGQEVILRCVPISNHLYFYWYRQILGQKVEFLVSFYNNEISEKSEIFDDQFSVERPDGSNFTLKIRSTKLEDSAMYFCASSVGGDEQYFGPGTRLTVT.

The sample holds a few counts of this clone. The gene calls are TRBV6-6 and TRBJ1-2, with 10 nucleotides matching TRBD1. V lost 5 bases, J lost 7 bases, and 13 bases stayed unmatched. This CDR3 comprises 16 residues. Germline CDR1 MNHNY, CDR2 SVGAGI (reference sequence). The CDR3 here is CASSTTGGKRFSGYTF. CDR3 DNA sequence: TGTGCCAGCAGTACGACAGGGGGCAAGAGGTTTAGTGGCTACACCTTC.

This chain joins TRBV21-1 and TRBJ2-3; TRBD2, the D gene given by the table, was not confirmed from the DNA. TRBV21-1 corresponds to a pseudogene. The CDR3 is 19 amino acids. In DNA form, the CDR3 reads TGTGCCAGCAGCCTCGGGACTAGCGAGGTGGTAGCGGGCACAGATACGCAGTATTTT. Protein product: CASSLGTSEVVAGTDTQYF.